This T cell receptor (beta chain) was sequenced for a study of T cells expressing NK-cell markers. CDR1 and CDR2 (germline): DFQATT, SNEGSKA (reference sequence). The CDR3 contains 16 residues. TCRdb re-called the 5' RACE reads and catalogs CDR3 proteins one per entry, DNA excluded. The sample table sets out roughly 420,000 distinct CDR3 sequences. The TCR sequence derives from a woman aged 18-70 years in good health. J is TRBJ2-2 and V is TRBV20-1; as DNA is missing, the TRBD2 call by TCRdb cannot be tested. The sequencing sample was made of blood T cells: a sorted CD56 or NKG2C T cell subset, CD4+ or CD8+ T cells, or bulk PBMC T cells (not recorded which). CDR3 sequence: CSASGLAGNHTGELFF.